Reported below is one T cell receptor (beta chain). PCR involved 60 Vbeta and 13 Jbeta primers. The protocol was immunoSEQ multiplex PCR, while the TCRdb copy is restricted to in-frame clones and leaves out a portion. In the table there are some 190,000 clones, approximately 85% of which are singletons. The data were taken from a study of cytomegalovirus exposure and HLA in healthy donors. This CDR3 is 16 amino acids long. J was trimmed by 1 base and V by 1 base; bases with no gene match: 4. CDR1 LGHNA and CDR2 YSLEER come from the germline V gene. The origin of this receptor is a man younger than 35 in good health and CMV-seronegative. The specimen was PBMCs. V and J are TRBV4-3 and TRBJ2-3; 8 bases match TRBD2. CDR3 nucleotide sequence: TGCGCCAGCAGCCAAGGGTTTAGCGGGGGCACAGATACGCAGTATTTT. As protein: CASSQGFSGGTDTQYF.